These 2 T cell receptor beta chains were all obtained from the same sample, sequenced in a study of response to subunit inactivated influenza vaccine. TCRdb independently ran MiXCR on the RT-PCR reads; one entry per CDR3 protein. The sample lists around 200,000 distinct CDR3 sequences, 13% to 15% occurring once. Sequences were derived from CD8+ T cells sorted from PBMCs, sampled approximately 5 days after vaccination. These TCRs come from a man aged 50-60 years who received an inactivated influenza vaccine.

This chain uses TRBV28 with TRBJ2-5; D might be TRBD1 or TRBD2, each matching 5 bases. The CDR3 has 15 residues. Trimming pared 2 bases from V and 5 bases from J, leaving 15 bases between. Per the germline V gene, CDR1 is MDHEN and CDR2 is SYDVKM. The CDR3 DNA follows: TGTGCCAGCAGTTTAGGGGGACGGGCAGGGGAGACCCAGTACTTC. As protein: CASSLGGRAGETQYF.

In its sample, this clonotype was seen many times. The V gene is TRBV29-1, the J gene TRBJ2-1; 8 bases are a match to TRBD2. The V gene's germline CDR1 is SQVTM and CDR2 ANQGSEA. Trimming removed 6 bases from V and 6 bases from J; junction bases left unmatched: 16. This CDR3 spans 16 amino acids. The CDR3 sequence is CSVRTGFAGLVNEQFF. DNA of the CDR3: TGCAGCGTCCGAACCGGTTTTGCGGGACTAGTCAATGAGCAGTTCTTC.